The 4 T cell receptor beta chains below were found in one sample sequenced in a study of cytomegalovirus exposure and HLA in healthy donors. Primers included in the PCR were 60 Vbeta and 13 Jbeta primers. Sequencing used immunoSEQ multiplex PCR; TCRdb keeps in-frame clones, though not all of them. The table shows about 200,000 clones, with more than 75% occurring only once. The specimen sequenced was PBMCs. These receptors originate from a woman in her fifties or sixties in good health and CMV-seropositive.

The genes are TRBV27 and TRBJ1-5; possible D gene TRBD1, 5 bases. Between the trimmed V and J ends, which lost 8 bases and 1 base, there was a span of 9 bases. CDR3 length equals 13 residues. CDR1 is MNHEY and CDR2 is SMNVEV in the germline V gene (reference sequence). The CDR3 protein is CASARTSNQPQHF. The CDR3 bases are TGTGCCAGCGCAAGGACAAGCAATCAGCCCCAGCATTTT.

The chain uses TRBV4-2 and TRBJ1-6, with 10 bases identical to TRBD1. The CDR3 sequence is 16 residues long. J gave up 6 bases and V 6 bases, and 8 bases lay outside the gene matches. Germline V lookup: CDR1 LGHNA, CDR2 YNFKEQ. For the CDR3, the DNA is TGTGCCAGCAGTCTGAATCGGGACAGGGGTAATTCACCCCTCCACTTT. Protein product: CASSLNRDRGNSPLHF.

This clone was detected once. The J gene is TRBJ2-7, the V gene TRBV29-1; the D gene is possibly TRBD2 (7 bases). The CDR3 contains 15 residues. Trimming shortened V by 4 bases and J by 2 bases, and 18 bases separated the two germline ends. CDR1 and CDR2 (germline): SQVTM, ANQGSEA. As DNA, the CDR3 is TGCAGCGTTGCGAGGGCGGGGGCCTCGGCCTACGAGCAGTACTTC. Its translation: CSVARAGASAYEQYF.

This chain connects TRBV10-3 to TRBJ1-2; TRBD1 might be the D (5 bases). This CDR3 is built from 15 residues. Germline V gives CDR1 ENHRY, CDR2 SYGVKD. V lost 4 bases to trimming and J lost 1 base, with 13 bases between them. CDR3 DNA: TGTGCCATCAGTGCGAGTGGGGCTCTTAACTATGGCTACACCTTC. It yields the protein CAISASGALNYGYTF.